In this sample, the clone carrying this T cell receptor (beta chain) is medium-sized. This specimen comes from a study of blood T cell repertoires in COVID-19. Repertoires were generated with immunoSEQ multiplex PCR, while TCRdb's copy carries only in-frame clones and drops some. The sample has tens of thousands of clones; around four fifths are singletons. Germline V gene data show CDR1 as MGHDK and CDR2 as SYGVNS. The CDR3 has 14 residues. V lost 4 bases, J lost 0 bases, and 9 bases lay in between. The sequenced sample consisted of peripheral blood. V is TRBV25-1 and J is TRBJ1-2; no firm D call. This sequence was found in a woman aged 70-85 years with COVID-19, enrolled during active disease. The CDR3 here is CASSVGRANYGYTF. The CDR3, as DNA: TGTGCCAGCAGTGTCGGGAGGGCTAACTATGGCTACACCTTC.